This passage covers 14 T cell receptor beta chains from one sample sequenced in a study of patients and donors after allogeneic stem cell transplantation. TCRdb called the RT-PCR reads again in MiXCR, with one record for every CDR3 protein. The sample lists 920,000 or so distinct CDR3 sequences, about a sixth occurring once. Specimen: blood, either unsorted or a sorted T cell fraction (not recorded which). These receptors all stem from a human donor who was either an allogeneic HSCT recipient or a stem cell or donor lymphocyte infusion donor (not recorded which). It is not recorded whose cells these are; they may come from a transplant donor.

V gene TRBV7-8 combines with J gene TRBJ2-7, with D tentatively TRBD1 (5 bases). The CDR3 consists of 14 residues. V was cut by 5 bases and J by 2 bases, with 13 bases left in between. Germline values: CDR1 SGHVS, CDR2 FQNEAQ. CDR3 coding DNA: TGTGCCAGCAGCGGGAACAGGTTAGCCTACGAGCAGTACTTC. Translated: CASSGNRLAYEQYF.

This clonotype was picked up a small number of times. The V gene is TRBV5-6, the J gene TRBJ2-1; D might be TRBD1 (6 bases). Germline loops: CDR1 SGHDT, CDR2 YYEEEE. The CDR3 covers 14 residues. V lost 3 bases to trimming and J lost 0 bases, with 7 bases between them. The CDR3 sequence: CASSWDNSYNEQFF. As DNA, the CDR3 is TGTGCCAGCAGCTGGGACAACTCCTACAATGAGCAGTTCTTC.

This clonotype was seen a few times. The chain couples TRBV5-4 to TRBJ2-4, with D uncertain. The ends were cut back, 4 bases at V and 3 bases at J, with 17 bases in the middle. Germline-derived CDR1 and CDR2 are SGHNT and YYREEE (reference sequence). There are 16 residues in the CDR3. This CDR3 reads CASSAGSLAGKNIQYF. CDR3 in DNA: TGTGCCAGCAGCGCTGGGTCTTTAGCAGGCAAAAACATTCAGTACTTC.

V gene TRBV6-5 combines with J gene TRBJ2-1; TRBD1 matches 7 bases. Germline trimming cut 0 bases from V and 4 bases from J; bases unmatched to any gene: 15. There are 19 residues in the CDR3. Germline-derived CDR1 and CDR2 are MNHEY and SVGAGI. CDR3 in amino acids: CASSYSMRGPSTIYNEQFF. The DNA for the CDR3 is TGTGCCAGCAGTTACTCGATGAGGGGGCCGAGTACGATTTACAATGAGCAGTTCTTC.

CDR3 sequence: CAAGFHPYEQYF. CDR3 nucleotide sequence: TGTGCCGCCGGATTTCACCCCTACGAGCAGTACTTC. The chain carries TRBV7-9 and TRBJ2-7; D is ambiguous. Germline V gene data show CDR1 as SEHNR and CDR2 as FQNEAQ (reference sequence). The CDR3 has 12 amino acids. V lost 11 bases and J lost 2, with 13 bases in between. Full variable domain (outside the CDR3, taken from reference TRBV7-9 and TRBJ2-7): DTGVSQNPRHKITKRGQNVTFRCDPISEHNRLYWYRQTLGQGPEFLTYFQNEAQLEKSRLLSDRFSAERPKGSFSTLEIQRTEQGDSAMYLCAAGFHPYEQYFGPGTRLTVT.

This clonotype was seen more than once but under ten times. The chain recombines TRBV29-1 with TRBJ2-1; D not certain. Per germline, CDR1 SQVTM and CDR2 ANQGSEA. CDR3 length: 13 amino acids. Between the trimmed V and J ends, which lost 4 bases and 0 bases, there was a span of 7 bases. CDR3 in DNA: TGCAGCGTTGGTCCGGTCTCCTACAATGAGCAGTTCTTC. Its protein product is CSVGPVSYNEQFF.

The gene calls are TRBV20-1 and TRBJ2-3, with D unresolved. There are 15 residues in the CDR3. Germline V CDR1 and CDR2: DFQATT, SNEGSKA (reference sequence). Trimming took 0 bases from V and 0 from J, leaving 10 bases between them. The CDR3 DNA follows: TGCAGTGCTAGAGATCAGGAAACTAGCACAGATACGCAGTATTTT. Protein sequence: CSARDQETSTDTQYF.

The chain links TRBV6-1 to TRBJ2-3; 16 positions agree with TRBD2. In germline, CDR1 is MNHNS, CDR2 SASEGT. The CDR3 runs to 20 residues. V dropped 4 bases and J dropped 0; count of bases not matched to a gene: 10. The CDR3, as DNA: TGTGCCAGCAGTGGCCTAGAGGGACTAGCGGGAGGGCACAGCACAGATACGCAGTATTTT. Its translation is CASSGLEGLAGGHSTDTQYF.

V usage is TRBV3-1 and J usage is TRBJ2-3, with 9 bases that match TRBD2. Germline assignment: CDR1 LGHDT and CDR2 YNNKEL (reference sequence). V was clipped by 0 bases and J by 3 bases; unmatched bases: 16. The CDR3 has 20 residues. CDR3 nucleotide sequence: TGTGCCAGCAGCCAAGATCCGGCGGGAGGGTTATATGAGGGGACAGATACGCAGTATTTT. The encoded protein is CASSQDPAGGLYEGTDTQYF.

This clonotype was detected ten times or more. The rearrangement links TRBV20-1 to TRBJ1-5; D perhaps matches TRBD1 (6 bases). The length of the CDR3 is 15 residues. From germline, CDR1 is DFQATT and CDR2 SNEGSKA (reference sequence). The V end was cut by 6 bases, the J end by 0 bases, with 15 bases between. CDR3 sequence (DNA): TGCAGTGCCAAGGGGACATTTTATAGCAATCAGCCCCAGCATTTT. This codes for CSAKGTFYSNQPQHF.

A few counts support this clonotype. The gene calls are TRBV29-1 and TRBJ2-2, with TRBD2 identical over 9 bases. The CDR3 totals 14 residues. Germline CDR1 SQVTM, CDR2 ANQGSEA. With V trimmed by 4 bases and J by 6 bases, 6 bases remained unmatched. The CDR3 nucleotides read TGCAGCGTTGTGAGGGCGGGGGGGCCCGGGGAGCTGTTTTTT. Translating it yields CSVVRAGGPGELFF.

At least ten counts were recorded for this clonotype. The rearrangement joins TRBV27 to TRBJ2-1; D is tentatively TRBD1 or TRBD2 (5 bases each). CDR1 and CDR2 (germline): MNHEY, SMNVEV (reference sequence). The length of the CDR3 is 13 residues. The ends were cut back, 3 bases at V and 6 bases at J, with 9 bases in the middle. CDR3 region: CASSFGTANEQFF. The CDR3 coding sequence is TGTGCCAGCAGTTTCGGGACGGCCAATGAGCAGTTCTTC.

J is TRBJ2-3 and V is TRBV20-1; no definite D call. V was trimmed by 5 bases and J by 1 base, leaving 13 bases between them. The CDR3 covers 14 residues. Per germline, CDR1 DFQATT and CDR2 SNEGSKA (reference sequence). The CDR3 DNA reads TGCAGTGCTCGGCCACTGTCGGGCACAGATACGCAGTATTTT. Amino acid sequence: CSARPLSGTDTQYF.

This clonotype was observed a handful of times. This chain uses TRBV7-9 with TRBJ1-6, with TRBD1 as a possible D gene (5 bases). Deletions cut 4 bases from V and 9 bases from J, with 7 bases between. Germline CDR1 reads SEHNR; CDR2 reads FQNEAQ (reference sequence). The CDR3 has 12 residues. Here the CDR3 DNA reads TGTGCCAGCAGCTATGGGACTTCACCCCTCCACTTT. It translates to CASSYGTSPLHF. Complete variable domain (other parts from reference TRBV7-9 and TRBJ1-6): DTGVSQNPRHKITKRGQNVTFRCDPISEHNRLYWYRQTLGQGPEFLTYFQNEAQLEKSRLLSDRFSAERPKGSFSTLEIQRTEQGDSAMYLCASSYGTSPLHFGNGTRLTVT.